In its sample, the clone carrying this TCR beta chain was seen many times. As yet, its antigen is unknown. The CDR3 spans 17 residues. Looked up from germline, CDR1 is SGHTA and CDR2 is FQGNSA. V was shortened by 1 base and J by 1 base, with 14 bases between the two germline ends. A single record per CDR3 protein comes from TCRdb applying MiXCR to the 5' RACE reads. The sample has 300,000 to 400,000 distinct CDR3 sequences, 8.5% to 9% seen once; the top ten hold over 15%. The record originates from a study of T cells after yellow fever vaccination. Study-level results: Within FACS-sorted repertoires, abundant clonotypes contaminating from the bulk population could be present.

Here the sequenced sample was PBMCs, taken on the day of the first yellow fever vaccination. The genes are TRBV7-2 and TRBJ1-3, with a weak D call TRBD1 (5 bases). The sequence was obtained from a man younger than 30 who received the YFV17D yellow fever vaccine. The CDR3, as DNA: TGTGCCAGCAGCTTAGTAGGGTCGGGGGTTTCTGGAAACACCATATATTTT. Its protein is CASSLVGSGVSGNTIYF.